This T cell receptor (beta chain) was profiled in a study of control samples from healthy donors and cancer patients. Sequenced by immunoSEQ multiplex PCR; TCRdb stores in-frame clones only, minus some. The repertoire has about 150,000 clones, around 96% of them found once; the top ten carry 5.7%. The V gene end was trimmed by 5 bases and the J gene end by 4 bases; junction bases not matched to a gene: 9. The CDR3 runs 15 residues. Germline V gene sequence: CDR1 SEHNR, CDR2 FQNEAQ (reference sequence). V is TRBV7-9 and J is TRBJ1-2; 8 bases agree with TRBD1. What was sequenced was blood. The clonotype was recovered from a man aged 35 to 55 in good health. CDR3 DNA: TGTGCCAGCAGCCGCCTATCCGGGACAGGCTATGGCTACACCTTC. Its protein product is CASSRLSGTGYGYTF.